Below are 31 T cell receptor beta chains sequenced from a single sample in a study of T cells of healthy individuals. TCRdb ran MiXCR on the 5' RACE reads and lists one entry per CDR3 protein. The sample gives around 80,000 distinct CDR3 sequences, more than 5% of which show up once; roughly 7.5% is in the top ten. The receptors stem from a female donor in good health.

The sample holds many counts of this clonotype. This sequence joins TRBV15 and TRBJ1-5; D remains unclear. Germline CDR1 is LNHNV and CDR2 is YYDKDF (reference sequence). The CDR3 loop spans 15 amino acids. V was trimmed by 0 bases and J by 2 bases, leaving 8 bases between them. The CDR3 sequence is CATSRDERGNQPQHF. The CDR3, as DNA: TGTGCCACCAGCAGAGATGAACGTGGCAATCAGCCCCAGCATTTT.

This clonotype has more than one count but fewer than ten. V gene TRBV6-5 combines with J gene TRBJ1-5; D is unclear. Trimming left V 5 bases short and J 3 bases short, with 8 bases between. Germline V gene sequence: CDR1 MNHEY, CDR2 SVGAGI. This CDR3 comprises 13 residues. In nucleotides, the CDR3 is TGTGCCAGCAGTCTTTTTAACAATCAGCCCCAGCATTTT. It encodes CASSLFNNQPQHF.

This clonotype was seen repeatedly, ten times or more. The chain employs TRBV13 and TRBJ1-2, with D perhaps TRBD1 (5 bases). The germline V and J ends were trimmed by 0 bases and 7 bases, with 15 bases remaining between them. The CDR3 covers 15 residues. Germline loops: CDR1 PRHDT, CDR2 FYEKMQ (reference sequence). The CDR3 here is CASSLGVGGSGGYTF. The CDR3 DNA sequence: TGTGCCAGCAGCTTAGGCGTGGGGGGGAGCGGTGGCTACACCTTC.

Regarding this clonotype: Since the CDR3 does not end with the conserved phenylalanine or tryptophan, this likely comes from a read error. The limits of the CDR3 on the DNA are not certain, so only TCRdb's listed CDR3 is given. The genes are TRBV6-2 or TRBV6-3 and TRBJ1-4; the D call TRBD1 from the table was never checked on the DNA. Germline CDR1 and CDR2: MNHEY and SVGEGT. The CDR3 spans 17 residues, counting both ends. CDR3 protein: CASSRTETGTKKEKRGG.

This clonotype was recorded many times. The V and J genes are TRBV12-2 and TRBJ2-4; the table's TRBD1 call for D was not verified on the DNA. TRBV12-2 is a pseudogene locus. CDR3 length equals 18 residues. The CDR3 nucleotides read TGTGCAAGTCGCACTATCTCCCCCGGCAAATTAGCCAAAAACATTCAGTACTTC. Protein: CASRTISPGKLAKNIQYF.

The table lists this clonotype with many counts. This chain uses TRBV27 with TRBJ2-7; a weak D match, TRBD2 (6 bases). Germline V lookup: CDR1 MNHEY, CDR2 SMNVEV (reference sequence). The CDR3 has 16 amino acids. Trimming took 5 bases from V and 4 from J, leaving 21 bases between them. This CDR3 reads CASSPQVEGSGYEQYF. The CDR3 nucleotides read TGTGCCAGCAGTCCCCAGGTGGAGGGTAGTGGTTACGAGCAGTACTTC.

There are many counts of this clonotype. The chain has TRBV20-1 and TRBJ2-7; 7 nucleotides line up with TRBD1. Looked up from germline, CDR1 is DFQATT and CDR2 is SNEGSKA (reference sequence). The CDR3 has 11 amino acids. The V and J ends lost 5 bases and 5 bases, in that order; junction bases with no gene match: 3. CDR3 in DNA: TGCAGTGCTGTACAGGGGAACGAGCAGTACTTC. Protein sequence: CSAVQGNEQYF.

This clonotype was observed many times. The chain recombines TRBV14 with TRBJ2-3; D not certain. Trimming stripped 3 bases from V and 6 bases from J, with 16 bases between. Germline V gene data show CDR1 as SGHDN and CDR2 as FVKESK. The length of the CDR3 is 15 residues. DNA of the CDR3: TGTGCCAGCAGCCAGACCGGACCCTACGTGGATACGCAGTATTTT. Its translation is CASSQTGPYVDTQYF. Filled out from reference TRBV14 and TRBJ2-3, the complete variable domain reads EAGVTQFPSHSVIEKGQTVTLRCDPISGHDNLYWYRRVMGKEIKFLLHFVKESKQDESGMPNNRFLAERTGGTYSTLKVQPAELEDSGVYFCASSQTGPYVDTQYFGPGTRLTVL.

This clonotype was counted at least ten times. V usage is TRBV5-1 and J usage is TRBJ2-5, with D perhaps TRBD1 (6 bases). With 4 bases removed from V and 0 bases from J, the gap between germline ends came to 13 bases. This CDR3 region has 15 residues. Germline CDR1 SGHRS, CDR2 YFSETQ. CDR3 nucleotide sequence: TGCGCCAGCAGCCCCGGACAGAATTACCAAGAGACCCAGTACTTC. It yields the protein CASSPGQNYQETQYF.

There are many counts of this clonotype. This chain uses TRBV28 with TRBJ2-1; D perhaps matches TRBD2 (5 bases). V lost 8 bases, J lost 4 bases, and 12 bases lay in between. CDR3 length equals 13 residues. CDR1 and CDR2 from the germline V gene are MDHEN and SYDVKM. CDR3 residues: CASRERTYNEQFF. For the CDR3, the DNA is TGTGCCAGCCGAGAGAGGACTTACAATGAGCAGTTCTTC. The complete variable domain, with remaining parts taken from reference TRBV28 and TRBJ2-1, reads DVKVTQSSRYLVKRTGEKVFLECVQDMDHENMFWYRQDPGLGLRLIYFSYDVKMKEKGDIPEGYSVSREKKERFSLILESASTNQTSMYLCASRERTYNEQFFGPGTRLTVL.

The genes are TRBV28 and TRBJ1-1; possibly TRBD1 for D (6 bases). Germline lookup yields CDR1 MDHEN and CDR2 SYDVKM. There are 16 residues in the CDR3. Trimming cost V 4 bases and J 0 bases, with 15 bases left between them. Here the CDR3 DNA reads TGTGCCAGCAGTTCCTCGGGGGCAGCCCTGAACACTGAAGCTTTCTTT. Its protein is CASSSSGAALNTEAFF.

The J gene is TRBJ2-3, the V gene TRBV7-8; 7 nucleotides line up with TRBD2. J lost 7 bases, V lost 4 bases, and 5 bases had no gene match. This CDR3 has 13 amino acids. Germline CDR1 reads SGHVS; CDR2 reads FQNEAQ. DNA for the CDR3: TGTGCCAGCAGCTCCGGGGAGGGCAATACGCAGTATTTT. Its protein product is CASSSGEGNTQYF.

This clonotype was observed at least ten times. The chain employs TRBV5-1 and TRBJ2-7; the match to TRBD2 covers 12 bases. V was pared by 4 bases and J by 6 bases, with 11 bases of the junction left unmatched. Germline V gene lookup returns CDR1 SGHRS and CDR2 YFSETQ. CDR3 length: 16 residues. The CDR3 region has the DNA TGCGCCAGCAGCCCACTAGCGGGAGGAGGGGAAGCCGAGCAGTACTTC. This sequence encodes CASSPLAGGGEAEQYF.

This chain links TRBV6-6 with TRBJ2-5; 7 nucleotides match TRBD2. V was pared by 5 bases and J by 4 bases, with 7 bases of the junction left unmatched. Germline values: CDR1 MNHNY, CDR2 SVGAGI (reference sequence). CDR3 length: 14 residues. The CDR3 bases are TGTGCCAGCAGTCGGCGGTGGGAGGGAGAGACCCAGTACTTC. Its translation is CASSRRWEGETQYF.

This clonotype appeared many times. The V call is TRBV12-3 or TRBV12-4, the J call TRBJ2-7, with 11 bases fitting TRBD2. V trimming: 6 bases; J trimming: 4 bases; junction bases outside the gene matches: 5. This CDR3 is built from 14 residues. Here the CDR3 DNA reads TGTGCCAGCAGCATAGCGGGAGGGCCTTACGAGCAGTACTTC. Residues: CASSIAGGPYEQYF.

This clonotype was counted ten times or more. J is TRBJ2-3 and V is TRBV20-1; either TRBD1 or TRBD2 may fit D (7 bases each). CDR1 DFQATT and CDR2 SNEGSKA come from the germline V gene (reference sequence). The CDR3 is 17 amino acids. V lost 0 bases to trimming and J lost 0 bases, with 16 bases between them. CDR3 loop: CSARERGLAASTDTQYF. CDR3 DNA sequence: TGCAGTGCTAGAGAGAGGGGGCTAGCGGCTAGCACAGATACGCAGTATTTT.

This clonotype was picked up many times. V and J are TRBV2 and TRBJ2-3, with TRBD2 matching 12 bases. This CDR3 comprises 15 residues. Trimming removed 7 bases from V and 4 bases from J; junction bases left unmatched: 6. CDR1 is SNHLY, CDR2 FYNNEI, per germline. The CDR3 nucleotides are TGTGCCAGCACCAAACTAGCGGGAGGCGCAGATACGCAGTATTTT. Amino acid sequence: CASTKLAGGADTQYF.

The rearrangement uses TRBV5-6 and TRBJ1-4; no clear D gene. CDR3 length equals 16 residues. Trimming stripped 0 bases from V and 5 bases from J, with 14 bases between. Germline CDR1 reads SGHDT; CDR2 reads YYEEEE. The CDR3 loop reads CASSLGATSVNEKLFF. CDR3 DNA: TGTGCCAGCAGCTTGGGGGCTACCTCGGTCAATGAAAAACTGTTTTTT. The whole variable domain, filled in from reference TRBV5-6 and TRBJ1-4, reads DAGVTQSPTHLIKTRGQQVTLRCSPKSGHDTVSWYQQALGQGPQFIFQYYEEEERQRGNFPDRFSGHQFPNYSSELNVNALLLGDSALYLCASSLGATSVNEKLFFGSGTQLSVL.

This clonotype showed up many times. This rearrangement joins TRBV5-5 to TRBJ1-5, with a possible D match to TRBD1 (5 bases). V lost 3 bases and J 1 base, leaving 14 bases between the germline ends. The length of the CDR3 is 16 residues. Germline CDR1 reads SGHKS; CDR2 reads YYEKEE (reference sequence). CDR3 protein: CASSSTGAQSNQPQHF. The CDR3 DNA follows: TGTGCCAGCAGCTCTACCGGGGCTCAGAGCAATCAGCCCCAGCATTTT. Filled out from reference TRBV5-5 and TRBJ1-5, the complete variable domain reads DAGVTQSPTHLIKTRGQQVTLRCSPISGHKSVSWYQQVLGQGPQFIFQYYEKEERGRGNFPDRFSARQFPNYSSELNVNALLLGDSALYLCASSSTGAQSNQPQHFGDGTRLSIL.

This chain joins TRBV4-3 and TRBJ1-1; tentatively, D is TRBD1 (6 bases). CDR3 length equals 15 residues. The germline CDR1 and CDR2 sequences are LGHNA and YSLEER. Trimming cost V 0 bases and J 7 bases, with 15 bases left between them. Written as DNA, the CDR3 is TGCGCCAGCAGCCAAGATGCGGGGGCCTTTTTTGAAGCTTTCTTT. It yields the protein CASSQDAGAFFEAFF.

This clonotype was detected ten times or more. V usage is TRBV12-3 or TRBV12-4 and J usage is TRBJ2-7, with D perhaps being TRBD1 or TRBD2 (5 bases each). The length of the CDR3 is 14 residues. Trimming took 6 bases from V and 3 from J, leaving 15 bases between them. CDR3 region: CASRLKGRSYEQYF. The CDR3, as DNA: TGTGCCAGCAGATTGAAGGGACGGAGCTACGAGCAGTACTTC.

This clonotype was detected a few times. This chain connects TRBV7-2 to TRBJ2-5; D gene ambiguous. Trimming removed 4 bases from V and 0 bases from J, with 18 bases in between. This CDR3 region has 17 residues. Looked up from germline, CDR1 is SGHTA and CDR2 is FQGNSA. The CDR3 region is CASSSSLGPLYQETQYF. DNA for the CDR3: TGTGCCAGCAGCTCCTCCCTCGGACCCTTGTACCAAGAGACCCAGTACTTC.

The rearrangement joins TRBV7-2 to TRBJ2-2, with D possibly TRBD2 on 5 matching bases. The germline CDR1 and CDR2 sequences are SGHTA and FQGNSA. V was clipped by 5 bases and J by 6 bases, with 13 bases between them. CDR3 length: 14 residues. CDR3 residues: CASSPRGGAGELFF. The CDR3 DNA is TGTGCCAGCAGCCCCCGGGGTGGGGCCGGGGAGCTGTTTTTT.

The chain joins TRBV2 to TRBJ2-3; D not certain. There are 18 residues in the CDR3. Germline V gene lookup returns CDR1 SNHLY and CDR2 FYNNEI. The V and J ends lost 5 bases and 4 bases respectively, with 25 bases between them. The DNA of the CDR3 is TGTGCCAGCAGTACCCTTGTTAAAGGCCCGAGTCGGTCAGATACGCAGTATTTT. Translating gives CASSTLVKGPSRSDTQYF.

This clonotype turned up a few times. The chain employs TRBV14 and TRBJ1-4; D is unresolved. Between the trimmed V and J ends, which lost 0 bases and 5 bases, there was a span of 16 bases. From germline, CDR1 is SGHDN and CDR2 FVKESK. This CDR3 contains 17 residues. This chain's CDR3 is CASSQDYRSPVNEKLFF. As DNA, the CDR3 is TGTGCCAGCAGCCAAGATTATCGAAGCCCGGTCAATGAAAAACTGTTTTTT.

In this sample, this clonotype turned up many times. CDR3 sequence reads: CASSSSRPSGMPDTQYF. Here the CDR3 DNA reads TGTGCCAGCAGCTCGTCTAGGCCTAGCGGGATGCCAGATACGCAGTATTTT. This chain connects TRBV7-9 to TRBJ2-3; 9 nucleotides match TRBD2. Trimming at V came to 4 bases and at J to 4 bases, leaving 12 bases not matched to a gene. The germline CDR1 and CDR2 sequences are SEHNR and FQNEAQ (reference sequence). CDR3 size: 17 residues.

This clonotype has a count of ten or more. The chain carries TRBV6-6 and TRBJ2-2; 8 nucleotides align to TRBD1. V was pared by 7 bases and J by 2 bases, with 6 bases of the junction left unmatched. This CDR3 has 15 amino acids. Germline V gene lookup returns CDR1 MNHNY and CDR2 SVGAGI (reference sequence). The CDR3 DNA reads TGTGCCAGCACCCAGACAGGGGTCAACACCGGGGAGCTGTTTTTT. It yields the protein CASTQTGVNTGELFF.

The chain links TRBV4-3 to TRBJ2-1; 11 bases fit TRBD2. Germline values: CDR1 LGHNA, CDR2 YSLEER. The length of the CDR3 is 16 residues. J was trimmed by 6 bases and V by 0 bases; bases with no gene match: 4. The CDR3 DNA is TGCGCCAGCAGCCAAGAATCACTAGCGGGAGCCAATGAGCAGTTCTTC. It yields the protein CASSQESLAGANEQFF.

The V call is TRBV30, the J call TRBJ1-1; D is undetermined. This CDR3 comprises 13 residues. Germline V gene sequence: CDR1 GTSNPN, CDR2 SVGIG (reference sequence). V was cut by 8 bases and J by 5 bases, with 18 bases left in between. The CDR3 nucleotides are TGTGCCCGTAGAAAAGGAACGGGGACTGAAGCTTTCTTT. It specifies CARRKGTGTEAFF.

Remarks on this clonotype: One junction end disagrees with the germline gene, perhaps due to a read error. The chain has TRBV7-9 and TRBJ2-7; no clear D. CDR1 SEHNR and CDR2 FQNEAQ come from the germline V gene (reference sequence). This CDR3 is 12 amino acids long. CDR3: CASSLGQALSDF. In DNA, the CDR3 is TGTGCCAGCAGCTTAGGACAAGCCCTTTCGGACTTC.

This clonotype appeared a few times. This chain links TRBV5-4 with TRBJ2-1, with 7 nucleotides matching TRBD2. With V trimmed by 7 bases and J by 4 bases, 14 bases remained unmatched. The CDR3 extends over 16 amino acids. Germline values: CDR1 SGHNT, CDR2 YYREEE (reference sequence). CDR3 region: CASFRPTGGGYNEQFF. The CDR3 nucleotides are TGTGCCAGCTTCCGACCCACGGGAGGAGGGTACAATGAGCAGTTCTTC.